The 17 T cell receptor beta chains reported below all come from one sample, sequenced in a study of shared clonotypes between healthy human individuals. CD45RO negativity and positive selection for CCR7 defined naive CD8 cells, a population that excluded terminally differentiated effector memory CD45RA+ cells. Method: immunoSEQ multiplex PCR; TCRdb's copy keeps in-frame clones and lacks some. The sample lists around 2.1 million clones; about 92% were seen once. The sample taken for sequencing was naive CD8+ T cells from PBMCs. The receptor source for this set is a man aged 18 to 30 in good health. Some clones in this sample may be carry-over from other donors' samples.

This clone came up once. The same CDR3 can be traced to other DNA sequences in this sample. The gene calls are TRBV10-1 and TRBJ2-7; D is possibly TRBD2 (6 bases). V was trimmed by 0 bases and J by 2 bases, leaving 8 bases between them. The length of the CDR3 is 14 residues. CDR1 is WNHNN, CDR2 SYGVQD, per germline (reference sequence). The CDR3 region has the DNA TGCGCCAGCAGTGAGTCCGGCGGGACCTACGAGCAGTACTTC. As protein: CASSESGGTYEQYF.

The V gene is TRBV7-9, the J gene TRBJ2-3; D is ambiguous. Germline V gene sequence: CDR1 SEHNR, CDR2 FQNEAQ (reference sequence). The CDR3 runs to 16 residues. Trimming pared 5 bases from V and 5 bases from J, leaving 20 bases between. This chain's CDR3 is CASSNAIRVRGDTQYF. The CDR3, as DNA: TGTGCCAGCAGCAACGCTATCCGGGTCAGAGGAGATACGCAGTATTTT.

The chain recombines TRBV27 with TRBJ2-1, with TRBD1 identical over 8 bases. CDR1 MNHEY and CDR2 SMNVEV come from the germline V gene (reference sequence). The CDR3 runs 16 residues. V shed 6 bases and J 0 bases; nucleotides not matched to a gene: 7. The CDR3 DNA sequence: TGTGCCAGCAGACCTCAAACAGGGGGCTCCTACAATGAGCAGTTCTTC. Its translation is CASRPQTGGSYNEQFF.

The table lists this clone with a count of one. V and J are TRBV7-8 and TRBJ2-5; D possibly corresponds to TRBD2 (5 bases). V lost 3 bases to trimming and J lost 2 bases, with 19 bases between them. The CDR3 is 17 amino acids. Germline CDR1 SGHVS, CDR2 FQNEAQ. The DNA for the CDR3 is TGTGCCAGCAGCTTCCACGCCGGGGTCCACGTTCAAGAGACCCAGTACTTC. Translating it yields CASSFHAGVHVQETQYF.

The CDR3 DNA sequence: TGTGCCATCAGTGACAAAACCACTAGCGCCCTCAATGAGCAGTTCTTC. Amino acids: CAISDKTTSALNEQFF. The chain carries TRBV10-3 and TRBJ2-1; 7 bases map to TRBD2. CDR1 and CDR2 from the germline V gene are ENHRY and SYGVKD. J gave up 6 bases and V 3 bases, and 11 bases lay outside the gene matches. The CDR3 sequence is 16 residues long.

The chain employs TRBV2 and TRBJ1-2; 7 nucleotides line up with TRBD1. Looked up from germline, CDR1 is SNHLY and CDR2 is FYNNEI. V lost 0 bases, J lost 4 bases, and 11 bases stayed unmatched. The CDR3 extends over 17 amino acids. The CDR3 here is CASSEAILTGSPYGYTF. In DNA form, the CDR3 reads TGTGCCAGCAGTGAAGCAATTTTGACAGGGAGCCCCTATGGCTACACCTTC.

The CDR3 protein is CASPRGAIRYEQYF. The CDR3 nucleotides are TGCGCCAGTCCCAGAGGGGCCATCCGCTACGAGCAGTACTTC. This rearrangement joins TRBV10-1 to TRBJ2-7; D may match TRBD1 or TRBD2 (5 bases each). This CDR3 spans 14 amino acids. V was clipped by 9 bases and J by 3 bases, with 18 bases between them. Germline assignment: CDR1 WNHNN and CDR2 SYGVQD (reference sequence).

This chain joins TRBV28 and TRBJ1-4, with D possibly TRBD1 on 6 matching bases. Looked up from germline, CDR1 is MDHEN and CDR2 is SYDVKM. This CDR3 region has 13 residues. CDR3 amino acids: CALGDTTNEKLFF. The CDR3 DNA sequence: TGTGCTCTGGGGGACACAACTAATGAAAAACTGTTTTTT.

CDR3 protein: CASSAKDRGGHEQYF. In nucleotides, the CDR3 is TGTGCCAGTAGTGCGAAGGACAGGGGAGGTCACGAGCAGTACTTC. The chain links TRBV19 to TRBJ2-7, with TRBD1 matching 9 bases. The CDR3 spans 15 residues. V shed 5 bases and J 5 bases; nucleotides not matched to a gene: 10. Per the germline V gene, CDR1 is LNHDA and CDR2 is SQIVND (reference sequence).

The V gene is TRBV7-6, the J gene TRBJ2-7; 9 bases agree with TRBD2. Per the germline V gene, CDR1 is SGHVS and CDR2 is FNYEAQ. J lost 6 bases, V lost 2 bases, and 5 bases had no gene match. The CDR3 extends over 14 amino acids. CDR3 amino acids: CASSLLAGVREQYF. CDR3 coding DNA: TGTGCCAGCAGCTTATTAGCGGGAGTCCGCGAGCAGTACTTC. The complete variable domain, with remaining parts taken from reference TRBV7-6 and TRBJ2-7, reads GAGVSQSPRYKVTKRGQDVALRCDPISGHVSLYWYRQALGQGPEFLTYFNYEAQQDKSGLPNDRFSAERPEGSISTLTIQRTEQRDSAMYRCASSLLAGVREQYFGPGTRLTVT.

This clone is a singleton in its sample. One end of the junction varies from germline; a read error may be responsible. The chain combines TRBV11-3 with TRBJ2-1; 10 bases agree with TRBD2. Germline V gene data show CDR1 as SGHNT and CDR2 as YENEEA. This CDR3 is built from 16 residues. The CDR3 reads CASSLDGTSEYNEQFF. The CDR3 region has the DNA TGTGCCAGCAGCCTAGACGGGACTAGCGAGTACAATGAGCAGTTCTTC.

The chain recombines TRBV9 with TRBJ2-3, with TRBD1 matching over 9 bases. V lost 0 bases to trimming and J lost 6 bases; unmatched junction nucleotides: 5. The CDR3 consists of 15 residues. From germline, CDR1 is SGDLS and CDR2 YYNGEE. CDR3 DNA sequence: TGTGCCAGCAGCGTAGGTACAGGGGGCTTGGATACGCAGTATTTT. Encoded protein: CASSVGTGGLDTQYF. Drawing the rest from reference TRBV9 and TRBJ2-3, the complete variable domain is DSGVTQTPKHLITATGQRVTLRCSPRSGDLSVYWYQQSLDQGLQFLIQYYNGEERAKGNILERFSAQQFPDLHSELNLSSLELGDSALYFCASSVGTGGLDTQYFGPGTRLTVL.

The chain links TRBV19 to TRBJ2-7, with a tentative D call TRBD2 (7 bases). Per the germline V gene, CDR1 is LNHDA and CDR2 is SQIVND (reference sequence). The CDR3 has 15 residues. Trimming removed 5 bases at V and 5 bases at J, with 19 bases between. Here the CDR3 DNA reads TGTGCCAGTAGTTCTTTGAATGGGGGGGGCAACGAGCAGTACTTC. This gives the protein CASSSLNGGGNEQYF.

This clone has more than one count but fewer than ten. This chain connects TRBV5-6 to TRBJ1-1; 8 nucleotides agree with TRBD1. The junction had 3 bases not matched to a gene; V was cut back by 4 bases and J by 1 base. Germline lookup yields CDR1 SGHDT and CDR2 YYEEEE. The CDR3 runs 14 residues. The chain's CDR3 is CASSAGQANTEAFF. CDR3 in DNA: TGTGCCAGCAGCGCGGGACAGGCGAACACTGAAGCTTTCTTT.

V usage is TRBV9 and J usage is TRBJ2-7; no reliable D call. CDR1 and CDR2 from the germline V gene are SGDLS and YYNGEE. V was trimmed by 0 bases and J by 0 bases, leaving 10 bases between them. CDR3 length equals 15 residues. CDR3 region: CASSVGSTSSYEQYF. The CDR3 nucleotides read TGTGCCAGCAGCGTAGGTTCGACCAGCTCCTACGAGCAGTACTTC.

A word on this clone: Other nucleotide sequences in the sample specify the same CDR3. The chain recombines TRBV6-5 with TRBJ2-2; D is possibly TRBD2 (5 bases). Germline V lookup: CDR1 MNHEY, CDR2 SVGAGI. The CDR3 has 14 amino acids. Trimming pared 0 bases from V and 6 bases from J, leaving 8 bases between. The CDR3 DNA is TGTGCCAGCAGTTACTCGGAGGCGGCCGGGGAGCTGTTTTTT. This sequence encodes CASSYSEAAGELFF.

The V call is TRBV4-1, the J call TRBJ2-1; 9 bases agree with TRBD2. The CDR3 has 16 residues. The V and J ends lost 1 base and 9 bases, in that order; junction bases with no gene match: 10. Germline CDR1 MGHRA, CDR2 YSYEKL. This chain's CDR3 is CASSQVRGTSLGEQFF. CDR3 nucleotides: TGCGCCAGCAGCCAAGTCCGGGGGACTAGCTTGGGTGAGCAGTTCTTC.